This T cell receptor (beta chain) appears in the sequencing data of a study of T cells in Graves' hyperthyroidism and ophthalmopathy. The patients, who ranged from 18 to 65 in age, presented with newly diagnosed hyperthyroidism lasting under 2 months. Uncontrolled infections, other autoimmune diseases, pregnancy or lactation led to exclusion of patients. On the basis of clinical symptoms, serum thyroxine and TRAb, thyroid ultrasound and orbital computed tomography, diagnoses were made. RNA transcripts yielded amplified TCR beta CDR3 regions. HTBI primers drove first-round RT-PCR of the TCR CDR3. In TCRdb, the multiplex PCR reads were re-called with MiXCR into one record per CDR3 protein. This table has some 600,000 distinct CDR3 sequences, roughly 50% appearing once. Ten or more counts support this clonotype. J was trimmed by 8 bases and V by 7 bases; bases with no gene match: 10. The CDR3 has 13 amino acids. Germline V gene data show CDR1 as SQVTM and CDR2 as ANQGSEA.

The clonotype originates from a woman aged 18-35 years with Graves' hyperthyroidism. The rearrangement uses TRBV29-1 and TRBJ1-4; 7 positions agree with TRBD1. The specimen sequenced was peripheral blood or thyroid tissue (not recorded which). The CDR3 nucleotides are TGCAGCGCTGCCCCGGGACAGACCGAAAAACTGTTTTTT. Translating gives CSAAPGQTEKLFF.